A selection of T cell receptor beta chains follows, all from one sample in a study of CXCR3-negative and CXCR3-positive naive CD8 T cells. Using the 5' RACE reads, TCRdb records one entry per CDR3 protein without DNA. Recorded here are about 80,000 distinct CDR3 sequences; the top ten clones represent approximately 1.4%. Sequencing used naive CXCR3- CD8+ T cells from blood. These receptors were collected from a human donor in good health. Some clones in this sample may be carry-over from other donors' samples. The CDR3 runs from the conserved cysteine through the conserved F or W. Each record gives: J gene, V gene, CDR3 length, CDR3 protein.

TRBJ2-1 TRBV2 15 CASSEGQGSYNEQFF
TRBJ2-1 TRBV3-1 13 CASSQAGYNEQFF
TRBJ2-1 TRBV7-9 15 CASSLSTGGLNEQFF
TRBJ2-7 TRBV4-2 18 CASSQSPSGGPNSYEQYF
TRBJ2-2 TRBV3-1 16 CASSQGRTGEAGELFF
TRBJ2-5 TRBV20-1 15 CSAEEGGEYQETQYF
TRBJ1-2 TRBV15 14 CATSERALNYGYTF
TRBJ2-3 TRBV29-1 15 CSVEGDRESTDTQYF
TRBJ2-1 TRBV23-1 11 CASGGEREQFF
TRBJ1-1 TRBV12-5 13 CASGLVQNTEAFF
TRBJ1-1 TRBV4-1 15 CASSPQGQGATEAFF
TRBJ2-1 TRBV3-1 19 CASSPPGLAAPPPHNEQFF
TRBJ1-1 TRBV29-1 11 CSAEPTGEAFF
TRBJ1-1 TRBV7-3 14 CASSLNPGFAEAFF
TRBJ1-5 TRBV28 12 CASSDYNQPQHF
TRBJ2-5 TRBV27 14 CASRSGAGKETQYF
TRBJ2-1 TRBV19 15 CASSHQGYSYNEQFF
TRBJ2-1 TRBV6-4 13 CASSDSGQGEQFF
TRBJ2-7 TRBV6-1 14 CASSTGTGAYEQYF
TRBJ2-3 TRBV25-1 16 CASSDGTGPRTDTQYF
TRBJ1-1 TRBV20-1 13 CSARDSGRAEAFF
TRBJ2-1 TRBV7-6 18 CASSPRPLDRSSYNEQFF
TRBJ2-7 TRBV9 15 CASSLIAGDPYEQYF
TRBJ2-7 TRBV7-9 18 CASSPKGATGFDEYEQYF
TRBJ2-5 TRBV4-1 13 CASSHIGLETQYF
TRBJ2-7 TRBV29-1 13 CSVPGTIDYEQYF
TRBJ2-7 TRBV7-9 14 CASSFAGSSYEQYF
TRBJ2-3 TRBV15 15 CATSMDRGSTDTQYF
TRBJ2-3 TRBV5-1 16 CASSFRGRPSTDTQYF
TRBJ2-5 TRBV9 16 CASSPWTGRGQETQYF
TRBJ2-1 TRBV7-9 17 CASSLEVGTKGSHEQFF
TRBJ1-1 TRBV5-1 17 CASSPTSVGSGNTEAFF
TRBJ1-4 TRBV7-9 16 CASSLGLGIKDEKLFF
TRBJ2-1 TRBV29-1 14 CSVPRQSSYNEQFF
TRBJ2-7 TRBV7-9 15 CASSTAGAMSHEQYF
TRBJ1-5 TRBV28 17 CASSRGDNLYSNQPQHF
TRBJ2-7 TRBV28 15 CASSLITSSPHEQYF
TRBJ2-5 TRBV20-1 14 CSARDRLTQETQYF
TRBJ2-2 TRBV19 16 CASSIFGLGTTGELFF
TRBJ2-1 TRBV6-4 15 CASSPSGGSTDEQFF
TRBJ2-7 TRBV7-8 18 CASTEGSPGGSISYEQYF
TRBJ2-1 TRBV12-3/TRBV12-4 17 CASSLLVGAGGPNEQFF
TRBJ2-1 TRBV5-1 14 CASSLISGYNEQFF
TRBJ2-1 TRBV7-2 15 CASSSTSGGQGEQFF
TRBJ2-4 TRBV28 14 CASSPSLAKNIQYF
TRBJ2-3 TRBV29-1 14 CSVEWAGAGDTQYF
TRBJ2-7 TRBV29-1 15 CSVVPLGDRADEQYF
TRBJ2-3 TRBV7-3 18 CASSSSAGQGANRDTQYF
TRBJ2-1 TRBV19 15 CASSFGRRSYNEQFF
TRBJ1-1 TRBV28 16 CASSPSWTGPGPEAFF
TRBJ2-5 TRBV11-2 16 CASSSTGQGGAETQYF
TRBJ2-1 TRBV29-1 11 CSAIKMGEQFF
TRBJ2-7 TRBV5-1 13 CASSPGQGNEQYF
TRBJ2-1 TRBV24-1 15 CATSELGGMGNEQFF
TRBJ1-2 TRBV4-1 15 CASSQDMNAVRGYTF